The clone carrying this TCR beta chain was observed many times. The antigen is unknown. TCRdb redid the calling of the RT-PCR reads with MiXCR, one entry per CDR3 protein. The sample lists about half a million distinct CDR3 sequences; about a tenth were seen once. This sample was taken from a study of response to subunit inactivated influenza vaccine. Study conclusions and caveats: Researchers suggested that each seasonal influenza vaccination recruits few new T cells.

The CDR3 is 16 residues long. Unmatched junction bases numbered 2, after V lost 0 bases and J lost 3 bases. The germline CDR1 and CDR2 sequences are SGHRS and YFSETQ. The sequence derives from a man in his forties or fifties who received an inactivated influenza vaccine. The gene calls are TRBV5-1 and TRBJ2-2, with 10 bases that match TRBD2. The sample here was PBMCs from blood, taken more than 35 days after vaccination. The CDR3 loop reads CASSLGTSGYTGELFF. CDR3 sequence (DNA): TGCGCCAGCAGCTTGGGGACTAGCGGATACACCGGGGAGCTGTTTTTT.